Below, 27 T cell receptor beta chains from the same sample are listed, as sequenced in a study of cytomegalovirus exposure and HLA in healthy donors. Assay used: immunoSEQ multiplex PCR; TCRdb lists only in-frame clones, some missing. Of about 130,000 clones listed, about 90% are singletons. What was sequenced was PBMCs. All receptors come from a man aged 30-40 years in good health and CMV-seronegative.

This clone was recorded only once. V is TRBV27 and J is TRBJ1-3; unclear D gene. Per germline, CDR1 MNHEY and CDR2 SMNVEV (reference sequence). The CDR3 sequence is 13 residues long. Trimming took 6 bases from V and 0 from J, leaving 6 bases between them. CDR3 sequence (DNA): TGTGCCAGCAGGCCACACTCTGGAAACACCATATATTTT. As protein: CASRPHSGNTIYF.

This clone was seen once. The chain links TRBV5-1 to TRBJ2-5, with D tentatively TRBD2 (6 bases). Germline lookup yields CDR1 SGHRS and CDR2 YFSETQ. The ends were cut back, 1 base at V and 5 bases at J, with 15 bases in the middle. The CDR3 totals 15 residues. CDR3 in DNA: TGCGCCAGCAGCTTGTTGAGAGGGGCGGGGGAGACCCAGTACTTC. Encoded protein: CASSLLRGAGETQYF. Looking up the rest from reference TRBV5-1 and TRBJ2-5 gives the full variable domain: KAGVTQTPRYLIKTRGQQVTLSCSPISGHRSVSWYQQTPGQGLQFLFEYFSETQRNKGNFPGRFSGRQFSNSRSEMNVSTLELGDSALYLCASSLLRGAGETQYFGPGTRLLVL.

The CDR3 DNA sequence: TGTGCCAGCAGCCGTATGACTAGCGGGGAGGAGACCCAGTACTTC. As protein: CASSRMTSGEETQYF. The genes are TRBV4-2 and TRBJ2-5; TRBD2 matches 11 bases. After removal of 4 bases from V and 5 bases from J, the junction contained 6 bases not matched to a gene. This CDR3 spans 15 amino acids. Per the germline V gene, CDR1 is LGHNA and CDR2 is YNFKEQ.

The V gene is TRBV7-2, the J gene TRBJ2-5; unclear D gene. Trimming removed 3 bases from V and 2 bases from J, with 7 bases in between. Germline V CDR1 and CDR2: SGHTA, FQGNSA. This CDR3 comprises 13 residues. The CDR3 sequence is CASSLVRQETQYF. CDR3 DNA: TGTGCCAGCAGCTTGGTCAGACAAGAGACCCAGTACTTC.

The CDR3 DNA reads TGCGCCAGCAGCCAGACTAGCGGGGGGGCTCGAGATACGCAGTATTTT. Protein: CASSQTSGGARDTQYF. V usage is TRBV4-1 and J usage is TRBJ2-3; 14 positions agree with TRBD2. The CDR3 covers 16 residues. Germline values: CDR1 MGHRA, CDR2 YSYEKL. V dropped 3 bases and J dropped 5; count of bases not matched to a gene: 4.

This sequence joins TRBV11-2 and TRBJ1-5; TRBD1 might be the D (6 bases). This CDR3 region has 15 residues. Deletions cut 1 base from V and 7 bases from J, with 14 bases between. Germline V gene sequence: CDR1 SGHAT, CDR2 FQNNGV. The CDR3 sequence: CASSLGPGAEQPQHF. CDR3 DNA: TGTGCCAGCAGCTTAGGGCCAGGGGCGGAGCAGCCCCAGCATTTT.

The chain couples TRBV7-8 to TRBJ1-1; D possibly corresponds to TRBD1 (6 bases). Trimming removed 8 bases at V and 5 bases at J, with 18 bases between. There are 14 residues in the CDR3. CDR1 SGHVS and CDR2 FQNEAQ come from the germline V gene. The DNA for the CDR3 is TGTGCCAGCCGGCGGATTGGGGGCAAGACTGAAGCTTTCTTT. This gives the protein CASRRIGGKTEAFF.

This clone was observed once. The chain carries TRBV7-2 and TRBJ2-7, with 8 nucleotides matching TRBD1. J was trimmed by 0 bases and V by 4 bases; bases with no gene match: 8. This CDR3 region has 16 residues. The germline V gene has CDR1 SGHTA and CDR2 FQGNSA. The CDR3 DNA follows: TGTGCCAGCAGCTCCCCAGGGGGCAGAGTCTCCTACGAGCAGTACTTC. It yields the protein CASSSPGGRVSYEQYF. Full variable domain (rest looked up from reference TRBV7-2 and TRBJ2-7): GAGVSQSPSNKVTEKGKDVELRCDPISGHTALYWYRQSLGQGLEFLIYFQGNSAPDKSGLPSDRFSAERTGGSVSTLTIQRTQQEDSAVYLCASSSPGGRVSYEQYFGPGTRLTVT.

In its sample, this clone was seen a few times. The chain recombines TRBV18 with TRBJ2-3; D gene unclear. From germline, CDR1 is KGHSH and CDR2 LQKENI. This CDR3 spans 14 amino acids. The V end was cut by 3 bases, the J end by 0 bases, with 7 bases between. The CDR3 coding sequence is TGTGCCAGCTCACCCCCGTCTAGCACAGATACGCAGTATTTT. It encodes CASSPPSSTDTQYF.

J is TRBJ1-1 and V is TRBV6-5; no definite D call. The V end was cut by 8 bases, the J end by 8 bases, with 12 bases between. This CDR3 contains 11 residues. Germline CDR1 MNHEY, CDR2 SVGAGI. The chain's CDR3 is CASGWNREAFF. The CDR3 coding sequence is TGTGCCAGCGGCTGGAACAGAGAAGCTTTCTTT.

The chain recombines TRBV19 with TRBJ1-2, with a weak D call TRBD1 (5 bases). The CDR3 has 15 residues. Germline V gene sequence: CDR1 LNHDA, CDR2 SQIVND (reference sequence). Trimming left V 5 bases short and J 5 bases short, with 18 bases between. The CDR3, as DNA: TGTGCCAGTAGTCAGTTCCCACAGGCCAAATATGGCTACACCTTC. Translation gives CASSQFPQAKYGYTF.

J is TRBJ2-1 and V is TRBV11-2; D unclear. This CDR3 has 15 residues. The ends were cut back, 2 bases at V and 0 bases at J, with 8 bases in the middle. Germline V lookup: CDR1 SGHAT, CDR2 FQNNGV. The CDR3 sequence: CASSLTGSSYNEQFF. The CDR3, as DNA: TGTGCCAGCAGCTTAACGGGTAGCTCCTACAATGAGCAGTTCTTC.

This sequence joins TRBV20-1 and TRBJ1-1; no reliable D call. V was pared by 5 bases and J by 5 bases, with 9 bases between. Germline-derived CDR1 and CDR2 are DFQATT and SNEGSKA (reference sequence). CDR3 length: 11 amino acids. CDR3 protein: CSAGLWTEAFF. CDR3 nucleotides: TGCAGTGCTGGACTCTGGACTGAAGCTTTCTTT.

The J gene is TRBJ2-7, the V gene TRBV28; 7 bases match TRBD1. After removal of 10 bases from V and 3 bases from J, the junction contained 12 bases not matched to a gene. Per the germline V gene, CDR1 is MDHEN and CDR2 is SYDVKM. CDR3 length: 14 amino acids. This CDR3 reads CATRRQGRFYEQYF. The CDR3 DNA follows: TGTGCCACTCGCCGACAGGGTCGCTTCTACGAGCAGTACTTC.

The V and J genes are TRBV5-4 and TRBJ2-7; D is unclear. CDR3 size: 11 residues. The ends were cut back, 3 bases at V and 3 bases at J, with 4 bases in the middle. The germline CDR1 and CDR2 sequences are SGHNT and YYREEE (reference sequence). The CDR3 protein is CASSSSYEQYF. In nucleotides, the CDR3 is TGTGCCAGCAGCTCCAGCTACGAGCAGTACTTC.

This chain uses TRBV9 with TRBJ2-3; D remains ambiguous. The germline CDR1 and CDR2 sequences are SGDLS and YYNGEE. The CDR3 is 13 residues long. Trimming took off 5 bases at V and 3 bases at J, with 10 bases between the two ends. CDR3 protein: CASRPGLTDTQYF. In DNA form, the CDR3 reads TGTGCCAGCAGGCCTGGCCTTACAGATACGCAGTATTTT.

The chain joins TRBV28 to TRBJ1-2; D gene uncertain. V dropped 6 bases and J dropped 4 bases, with 9 bases sitting between them. The V gene's germline CDR1 is MDHEN and CDR2 SYDVKM. The CDR3 totals 12 residues. Here the CDR3 DNA reads TGTGCCAGCAGCGACTCCGGCTATGGCTACACCTTC. Its protein is CASSDSGYGYTF.

This chain's CDR3 is CASSYEWRGPNYGYTF. As DNA, the CDR3 is TGTGCCAGCAGTTACGAGTGGAGGGGGCCCAACTATGGCTACACCTTC. The V gene is TRBV6-5, the J gene TRBJ1-2; 7 bases map to TRBD1. After removal of 2 bases from V and 2 bases from J, the junction contained 8 bases not matched to a gene. The CDR3 contains 16 residues. CDR1 is MNHEY and CDR2 is SVGAGI in the germline V gene.

This chain uses TRBV6-5 with TRBJ1-1; perhaps TRBD1 as D (6 bases). Per the germline V gene, CDR1 is MNHEY and CDR2 is SVGAGI. This CDR3 comprises 14 residues. Trimming left V 4 bases short and J 1 base short, with 10 bases between. CDR3 sequence: CASSLTGSNTEAFF. The DNA of the CDR3 is TGTGCCAGCAGTTTGACAGGATCGAACACTGAAGCTTTCTTT.

DNA for the CDR3: TGTGCCAGCAGTCACCGACAGGGAGGTGAAAAACTGTTTTTT. It codes for CASSHRQGGEKLFF. The gene calls are TRBV6-5 and TRBJ1-4; 7 bases are shared with TRBD1. With 5 bases clipped from V and 7 bases from J, the junction kept 7 bases outside the gene matches. Germline CDR1 MNHEY, CDR2 SVGAGI. This CDR3 spans 14 amino acids.

The chain has TRBV5-1 and TRBJ1-1; D uncertain. The CDR3 is 13 amino acids. Germline CDR1 reads SGHRS; CDR2 reads YFSETQ. V lost 1 base, J lost 3 bases, and 7 bases lay in between. The CDR3 loop reads CASSLQPDTEAFF. The CDR3 nucleotides are TGCGCCAGCAGCTTGCAACCGGACACTGAAGCTTTCTTT.

The rearrangement joins TRBV2 to TRBJ2-5, with 7 positions matching TRBD2. Germline V CDR1 and CDR2: SNHLY, FYNNEI. The ends lost 9 bases at V and 2 bases at J; junction bases unmatched: 9. The length of the CDR3 is 14 residues. The CDR3 region is CARKRDLPQETQYF. The CDR3 coding sequence is TGTGCCAGGAAGCGGGATCTGCCGCAAGAGACCCAGTACTTC.

This rearrangement joins TRBV7-9 to TRBJ2-2; TRBD1 aligns across 9 bases. Germline CDR1 reads SEHNR; CDR2 reads FQNEAQ (reference sequence). The CDR3 loop spans 18 amino acids. Losses at the gene ends were 4 bases for V and 4 bases for J; bases not matched to a gene: 13. The CDR3 DNA reads as TGTGCCAGCAGCTCTAGAGGGGACAGGGATCGAGCCACCGGGGAGCTGTTTTTT. Its translation: CASSSRGDRDRATGELFF.

The J gene is TRBJ2-3, the V gene TRBV6-6, with D perhaps matching TRBD1 (6 bases). V was shortened by 0 bases and J by 3 bases, with 10 bases between the two germline ends. Germline V lookup: CDR1 MNHNY, CDR2 SVGAGI (reference sequence). The CDR3 covers 15 residues. CDR3 nucleotide sequence: TGTGCCAGCAGTTACTCAGGCAGGGGAACAGATACGCAGTATTTT. Protein sequence: CASSYSGRGTDTQYF.

The rearrangement joins TRBV7-2 to TRBJ2-1, with 8 positions matching TRBD2. The CDR3 is 16 amino acids. V trimming: 2 bases; J trimming: 6 bases; junction bases outside the gene matches: 9. Germline V gene sequence: CDR1 SGHTA, CDR2 FQGNSA. The CDR3 bases are TGTGCCAGCAGCTTAAACGGAGCGGGGGCCCCCAATGAGCAGTTCTTC. Its protein is CASSLNGAGAPNEQFF.

The table lists this clone with a count of one. The J gene is TRBJ2-1, the V gene TRBV28, with 8 bases fitting TRBD2. Looked up from germline, CDR1 is MDHEN and CDR2 is SYDVKM. This CDR3 comprises 14 residues. Trimming removed 3 bases from V and 10 bases from J; junction bases left unmatched: 8. The CDR3 DNA follows: TGTGCCAGCAGTTTTGCGGGGGGAACCAGGGAGCAGTTCTTC. This encodes CASSFAGGTREQFF.

This clone was counted once. The chain employs TRBV9 and TRBJ2-2; TRBD1 agrees at 9 bases. CDR1 is SGDLS and CDR2 is YYNGEE in the germline V gene. The CDR3 covers 15 residues. The ends lost 0 bases at V and 7 bases at J; junction bases unmatched: 4. The CDR3 here is CASSVEGQGVGELFF. CDR3 coding DNA: TGTGCCAGCAGCGTAGAGGGACAGGGTGTCGGGGAGCTGTTTTTT.